The entry below gives a single TCR beta chain sequence along with its context. An input of roughly 0.5 to 1 ug of RNA was subjected to reverse transcription using random hexamers. By means of immunoSEQ multiplex PCR, TCR beta CDR3 spanning 54 Vbeta and 13 Jbeta underwent amplification. TCRdb used MiXCR to reprocess the immunoSEQ multiplex PCR reads, holding one entry per CDR3 protein. The top ten hold approximately 0.29% of the sample, which has about 130,000 distinct CDR3 sequences, more than 80% seen once. The CDR3 spans 15 residues. With 1 base clipped from V and 1 base from J, the junction kept 1 base outside the gene matches. Germline CDR1 is LGHDT and CDR2 is YNNKEL (reference sequence). This specimen comes from a study of CD8 T cells in Susac syndrome.

The sample was CD8+ T cells from PBMCs. The rearrangement links TRBV3-1 to TRBJ2-7; 10 nucleotides line up with TRBD2. The source of this sequence is a human donor with multiple sclerosis. DNA of the CDR3: TGTGCCAGCAGCCAAGGACTAGCGGGTTCCTACGAGCAGTACGTC. This gives the protein CASSQGLAGSYEQYV.